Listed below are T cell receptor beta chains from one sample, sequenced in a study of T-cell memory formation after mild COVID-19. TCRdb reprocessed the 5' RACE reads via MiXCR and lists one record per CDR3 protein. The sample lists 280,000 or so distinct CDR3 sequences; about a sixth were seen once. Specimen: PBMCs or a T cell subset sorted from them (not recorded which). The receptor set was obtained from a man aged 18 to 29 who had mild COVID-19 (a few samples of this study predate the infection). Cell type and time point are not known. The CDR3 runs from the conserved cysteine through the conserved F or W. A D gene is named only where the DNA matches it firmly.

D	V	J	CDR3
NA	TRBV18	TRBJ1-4	CASAEGVKEKLFF
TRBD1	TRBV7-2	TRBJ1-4	CASSMSGTGEKLFF
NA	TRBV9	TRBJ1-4	CASSVGLSTNEKLFF
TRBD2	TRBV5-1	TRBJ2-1	CASSLGDYNEQFF
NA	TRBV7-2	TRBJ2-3	CASSRYRTGSADF
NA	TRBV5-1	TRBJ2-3	CASSFKQSTDTQYF
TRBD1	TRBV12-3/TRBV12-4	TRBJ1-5	CASSLDRALKPQHF
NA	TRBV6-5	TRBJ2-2	CASSYGHPGGTGELFF
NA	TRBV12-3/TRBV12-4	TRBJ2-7	CASSFAVYEQYF
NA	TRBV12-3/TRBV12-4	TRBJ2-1	CASSFALLGDNEQFF
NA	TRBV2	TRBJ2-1	CASRVWGSSYNEQFF